The TCR beta chain under discussion was sequenced for a study of T cell responses to AZD1222 COVID-19 vaccine. Findings of the study overall: Seropositive at baseline were only 5 or 6 AZD1222 recipients.

The V and J ends lost 2 bases and 2 bases, in that order; junction bases with no gene match: 4. Per germline, CDR1 SGHTA and CDR2 FQGNSA. This CDR3 has 16 residues. Comment on this clone: Its cognate antigen is unknown.

Profiled with immunoSEQ multiplex PCR; TCRdb holds only in-frame clones, not every one. The table records tens of thousands of clones, less than 85% of them present only once. Here the sequenced sample was peripheral blood, taken on day 0 of AZD1222 vaccination. This rearrangement joins TRBV7-2 to TRBJ1-2; TRBD1 aligns across 11 bases. This TCR derives from an adult in good health. The CDR3 sequence: CASSLRWTGGNYGYTF. The CDR3 DNA is TGTGCCAGCAGCTTACGGTGGACAGGGGGCAACTATGGCTACACCTTC.